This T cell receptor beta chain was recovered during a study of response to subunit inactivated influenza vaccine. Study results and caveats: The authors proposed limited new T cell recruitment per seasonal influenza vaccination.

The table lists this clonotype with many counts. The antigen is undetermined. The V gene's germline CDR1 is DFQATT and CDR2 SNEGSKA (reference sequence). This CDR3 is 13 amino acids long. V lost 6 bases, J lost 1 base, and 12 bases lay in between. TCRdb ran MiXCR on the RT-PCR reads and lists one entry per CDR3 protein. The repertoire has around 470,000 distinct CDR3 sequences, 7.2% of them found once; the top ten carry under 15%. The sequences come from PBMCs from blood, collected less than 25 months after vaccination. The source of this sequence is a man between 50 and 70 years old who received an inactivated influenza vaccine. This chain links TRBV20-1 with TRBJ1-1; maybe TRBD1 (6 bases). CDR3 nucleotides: TGCAGTGCAAGCGGGGGGCCGAACACTGAAGCTTTCTTT. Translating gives CSASGGPNTEAFF.